The TCR beta chain described here comes from a study of shared clonotypes between healthy human individuals. In its sample, this clone was seen once. Authors' analysis steps: Filtering differed, since immunoSEQ gave only junction sequences and no quality scores. Measured with immunoSEQ multiplex PCR; TCRdb has only the in-frame clones, and not every one. That table furnishes V, J and clone size, whereas the DNA furnished D and trimming. The repertoire has about a million clones, 70% to 80% of them found once; the top ten carry approximately 1.5%. Healthy adults negative for HIV, lacking recent acute infections or vaccinations, served as donors. Those who donated, Caucasian adults without exception, all lived in Nashville, Tennessee. Sequencing was performed on memory CD4+ T cells sorted from blood. Subset of the sample: CD45RA-negative fraction. This TCR came from a man in his late teens or twenties in good health.

The DNA of the CDR3 is TGCGCCAGCAGCGAACTCGATGAGCAGTTCTTC. This gives the protein CASSELDEQFF. The chain uses TRBV5-1 and TRBJ2-1; D uncertain. The CDR3 length is 11 residues. V lost 4 bases and J lost 8, with 7 bases in between. Germline assignment: CDR1 SGHRS and CDR2 YFSETQ.